The 8 T cell receptor beta chains listed next were all sequenced from one sample in a study. Cells sorted as Tregs were CD4+, CD25+ and CD127-/low. A single record per CDR3 protein comes from TCRdb applying MiXCR to the 5' RACE reads. The sample lists fewer than 13,000 distinct CDR3 sequences; roughly a sixth were seen once. What was sequenced was Tregs sorted from a lymph node. These receptors were collected from a female donor with breast cancer.

This clonotype has ten or more counts. The rearrangement uses TRBV7-9 and TRBJ2-1; D gene ambiguous. This CDR3 contains 14 residues. The V end lost 4 bases, the J end lost 6 bases, and 13 bases lay between the germline ends. The germline CDR1 and CDR2 sequences are SEHNR and FQNEAQ (reference sequence). DNA for the CDR3: TGTGCCAGCAGCTCTGGGTACACGGGCAATGAGCAGTTCTTC. It codes for CASSSGYTGNEQFF.

This clonotype occurred many times. V is TRBV20-1 and J is TRBJ1-2, with TRBD1 matching 7 bases. CDR1 is DFQATT, CDR2 SNEGSKA, per germline (reference sequence). The CDR3 totals 13 residues. Trimming cost V 1 base and J 6 bases; bases outside gene matches: 5. The CDR3 region is CSARGGTEDGYTF. The CDR3 bases are TGCAGTGCTAGAGGTGGGACAGAAGATGGCTACACCTTC.

This clonotype was counted at least ten times. The gene calls are TRBV28 and TRBJ2-1; 11 bases map to TRBD2. The CDR3 consists of 15 residues. CDR1 is MDHEN and CDR2 is SYDVKM in the germline V gene. The V gene end was trimmed by 5 bases and the J gene end by 4 bases; junction bases not matched to a gene: 4. This chain's CDR3 is CASSPLAGGYNEQFF. DNA for the CDR3: TGTGCCAGCAGTCCTCTAGCGGGGGGTTACAATGAGCAGTTCTTC.

This clonotype qualifies as medium-sized. The gene calls are TRBV27 and TRBJ2-1; 10 bases agree with TRBD2. Germline CDR1 MNHEY, CDR2 SMNVEV (reference sequence). CDR3 length: 16 residues. V shed 2 bases, J shed 6 bases, and the junction held 7 bases outside the gene matches. DNA for the CDR3: TGTGCCAGCAGTTTAGGTTCTAGCGGGAGAACCAATGAGCAGTTCTTC. Its translation: CASSLGSSGRTNEQFF.

The chain combines TRBV5-5 with TRBJ2-7, with D tentatively TRBD1 (5 bases). Trimming removed 4 bases at V and 6 bases at J, with 20 bases between. Germline V gene lookup returns CDR1 SGHKS and CDR2 YYEKEE (reference sequence). This CDR3 is built from 15 residues. DNA for the CDR3: TGTGCCAGCAGCACAACAAGACAGACAAGCAGCGAGCAGTACTTC. Protein: CASSTTRQTSSEQYF.

This clonotype is deemed medium-sized (0.01 to 0.1%). The chain carries TRBV12-3 or TRBV12-4 and TRBJ2-7, with D possibly TRBD2 on 6 matching bases. V was shortened by 7 bases and J by 3 bases, with 16 bases between the two germline ends. CDR3 length: 14 amino acids. The CDR3 loop reads CASKEGQVNYEQYF. The CDR3 DNA sequence: TGTGCCAGCAAGGAGGGGCAGGTAAACTACGAGCAGTACTTC.

This clonotype was detected many times. This sequence joins TRBV12-3 or TRBV12-4 and TRBJ2-3, with 9 bases that match TRBD1. Germline trimming cut 5 bases from V and 6 bases from J; bases unmatched to any gene: 6. This CDR3 is built from 14 residues. CDR3 residues: CASSRRTGDDTQYF. The CDR3 nucleotides read TGTGCCAGCAGTCGACGGACAGGGGACGATACGCAGTATTTT.

V and J are TRBV29-1 and TRBJ2-1, with D unresolved. The CDR3 is 16 amino acids. CDR1 is SQVTM and CDR2 is ANQGSEA in the germline V gene. The V gene lost 4 bases and the J gene lost 0 bases, with 16 bases spanning the gap. The CDR3 DNA follows: TGCAGCGTTGTATTATCCTTTAGTAGCTCCTACAATGAGCAGTTCTTC. The encoded protein is CSVVLSFSSSYNEQFF.